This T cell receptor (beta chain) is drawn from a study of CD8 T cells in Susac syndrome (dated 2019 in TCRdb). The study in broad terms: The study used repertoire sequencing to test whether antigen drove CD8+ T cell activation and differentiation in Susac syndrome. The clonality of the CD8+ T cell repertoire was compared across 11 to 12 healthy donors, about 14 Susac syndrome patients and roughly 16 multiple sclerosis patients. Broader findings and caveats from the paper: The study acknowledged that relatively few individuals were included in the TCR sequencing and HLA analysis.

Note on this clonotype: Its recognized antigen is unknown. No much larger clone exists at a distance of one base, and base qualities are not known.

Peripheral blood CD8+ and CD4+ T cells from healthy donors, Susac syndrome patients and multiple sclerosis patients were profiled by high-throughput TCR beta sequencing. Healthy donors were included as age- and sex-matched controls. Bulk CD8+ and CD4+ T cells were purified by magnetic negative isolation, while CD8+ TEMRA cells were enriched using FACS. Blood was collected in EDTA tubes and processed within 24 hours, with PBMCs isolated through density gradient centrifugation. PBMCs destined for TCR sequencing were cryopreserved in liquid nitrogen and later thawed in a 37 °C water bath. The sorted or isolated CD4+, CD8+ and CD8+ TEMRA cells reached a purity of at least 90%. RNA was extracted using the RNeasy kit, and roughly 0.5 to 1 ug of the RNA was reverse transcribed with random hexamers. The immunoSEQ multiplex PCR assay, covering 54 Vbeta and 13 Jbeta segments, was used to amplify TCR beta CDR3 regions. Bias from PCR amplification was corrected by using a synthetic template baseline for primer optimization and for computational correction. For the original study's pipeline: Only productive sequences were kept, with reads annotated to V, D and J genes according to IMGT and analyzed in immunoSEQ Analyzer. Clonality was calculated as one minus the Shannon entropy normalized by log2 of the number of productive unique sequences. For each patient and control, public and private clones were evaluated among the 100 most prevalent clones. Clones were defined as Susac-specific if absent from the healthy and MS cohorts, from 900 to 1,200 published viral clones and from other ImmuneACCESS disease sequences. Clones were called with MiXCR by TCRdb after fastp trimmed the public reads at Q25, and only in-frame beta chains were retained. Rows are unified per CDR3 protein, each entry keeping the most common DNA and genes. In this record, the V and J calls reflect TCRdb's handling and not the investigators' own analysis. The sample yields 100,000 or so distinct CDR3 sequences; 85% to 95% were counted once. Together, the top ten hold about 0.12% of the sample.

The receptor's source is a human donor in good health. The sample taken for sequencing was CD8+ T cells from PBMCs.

The CDR3 reads CSVPDSGNTIYF. In nucleotides, the sequence is TGCAGCGTCCCCGACTCTGGAAACACCATATATTTT. The chain employs TRBV29-1 and TRBJ1-3, with no confidently assigned D gene. Trimming removed 6 bases from V and 0 bases from J, leaving 6 bases between the germline ends. In the germline V gene, CDR1 corresponds to SQVTM and CDR2 to ANQGSEA. The CDR3 numbers 12 residues from cysteine through phenylalanine. Only the CDR3 portion is preserved as DNA: 36 bases, with reading frame beginning at the first base.